This T cell receptor (beta chain) comes out of a study of blood T cell repertoires in COVID-19. Looked up from germline, CDR1 is MNHEY and CDR2 is SVGEGT. V was clipped by 4 bases and J by 0 bases; unmatched bases: 12. The CDR3 consists of 18 residues. The authors' processing: It was from reference gene primer amplification that nucleated cell counts were estimated. Clones were sequenced by immunoSEQ multiplex PCR, and TCRdb holds only the in-frame ones, with some missing. V and J calls and clone size are given by that table; D and trimming were obtained from the DNA. The profile covers around 330,000 clones, with roughly nine tenths appearing a single time and approximately 2.5% taken by the ten largest.

This clonotype was obtained from a man aged 55 to 69 who had recovered from COVID-19. Sequenced input: PBMCs or T cells enriched from blood (not recorded which). The rearrangement uses TRBV6-2 or TRBV6-3 and TRBJ1-5; 7 bases agree with TRBD1. The CDR3, as DNA: TGTGCCAGCAGTTCCCATCAGACAGGGCCTTATAGCAATCAGCCCCAGCATTTT. As protein: CASSSHQTGPYSNQPQHF.